The T cell receptor (beta chain) under discussion was sequenced for a study of CD8+ T cells in alopecia areata. Regarding the study as a whole: Sharing of TCR sequences between patients (possibly for HLA-related reasons) was less clear than in mice.

Extracted RNA was reverse transcribed into cDNA, the sequencing template. TCRdb's table, derived via immunoSEQ multiplex PCR, lists solely in-frame clones and lacks some. The table includes more than 150,000 clones, 51% detected once. With regard to this clone: Its antigen is unknown.

The germline V gene encodes CDR1 SGDLS and CDR2 YYNGEE. The CDR3 is made up of 12 amino acids. Treatment noted: oral pan-JAK inhibitor, 5-10 mg twice daily. Samples from alopecia areata patients were lesional scalp punch biopsies and peripheral blood. The TCR sequence derives from a human donor with alopecia areata. The V and J genes are TRBV9 and TRBJ2-5, with D possibly matching TRBD2 (6 bases). The DNA matches TRBJ2-7 better at its end, which makes the J call doubtful. The source material was CD8+ T cells sorted from blood, sampled at approximately week 51, from a patient treated with tofacitinib. The CDR3 region has the DNA TGTGCCAGCAGCGTCGGGGGCTACGAGCAGTACTTC. Translation: CASSVGGYEQYF.